The clone carrying this T cell receptor (beta chain) was counted many times. These data come from a study of T-cell reconstitution after alpha-beta-depleted transplantation in children. Preparation of the TCRbeta library involved a method that used unique molecular identifiers. TCRdb fed the PCR reads into MiXCR, producing one record per CDR3 protein. The data show around 300,000 distinct CDR3 sequences, roughly a tenth seen once. The CDR3 extends over 16 amino acids. V was shortened by 0 bases and J by 0 bases, with 9 bases between the two germline ends. Germline-derived CDR1 and CDR2 are LNHNV and YYDKDF (reference sequence).

The clonotype originates from a boy less than two years old with acute myeloid leukemia, due to receive a stem cell transplant. The specimen comprised PBMCs, sampled before TCRalphabeta/CD19-depleted stem cell transplant. This chain joins TRBV15 and TRBJ2-1; D is unclear. Here the CDR3 reads CATSRDGQFSYNEQFF. The CDR3 nucleotides read TGTGCCACCAGCAGAGATGGGCAGTTCTCCTACAATGAGCAGTTCTTC.